The clone carrying this TCR beta chain is deemed medium-sized. Its specificity is not known. Found in a library prepared for alpha chains, this beta chain is an off-target read, and its abundance has little meaning. This record belongs to a study of spatial heterogeneity in lung cancer. Study summary: Donors were roughly 70 untreated early-stage non-small cell lung cancer patients. A subset of blood samples came from disease recurrence, and first recurrence occurred at a median of approximately 400 days. Sequencing consistently turned up more beta-chain sequences than alpha-chain sequences.

Study-wide results and caveats: Ubiquitous expanded tumor TCRs appeared in blood more at resection than follow-up.

TCRdb reanalysed the 5' RACE reads using MiXCR and keeps one entry per CDR3 protein. The sample has 8,800 or so distinct CDR3 sequences, roughly 4% seen once; the top ten hold about 20%. Time point reported: blood taken at disease recurrence. The study sequenced unsorted whole RNA from tumor, nontumor lung or frozen PBMC. The CDR3 spans 16 residues. With 4 bases removed from V and 4 bases from J, the gap between germline ends came to 16 bases. Germline V gene data show CDR1 as MNHEY and CDR2 as SMNVEV (reference sequence). The specimen comprised PBMCs, sampled at recurrence. The TCR comes from a female donor with early-stage non-small cell lung cancer. The chain joins TRBV27 to TRBJ2-2; either TRBD1 or TRBD2 may supply D (6 bases each). CDR3 amino acids: CASSSDWGAPTGELFF. CDR3 coding DNA: TGTGCCAGCAGTTCTGATTGGGGGGCGCCCACCGGGGAGCTGTTTTTT.